The 17 T cell receptor beta chains below were found in one sample sequenced in a study of shared clonotypes between healthy human individuals. The data were produced by immunoSEQ multiplex PCR, yet TCRdb's version contains in-frame clones alone and is incomplete. The profile shows over a million clones, about four fifths of them singletons. The specimen sequenced was memory CD4+ T cells from PBMCs. Subset indicated: CD45RA-negative fraction. The receptors originated from a man aged 18 to 30 in good health. Some clones in this sample may be carry-over from other donors' samples.

Here the CDR3 reads CSVVRGFSTDTQYF. CDR3 sequence (DNA): TGCAGCGTCGTCCGGGGATTTAGCACAGATACGCAGTATTTT. J is TRBJ2-3 and V is TRBV29-1; a weak D match, TRBD2 (5 bases). Germline V gives CDR1 SQVTM, CDR2 ANQGSEA. V was cut by 6 bases and J by 0 bases, with 13 bases left in between. The length of the CDR3 is 14 residues.

V usage is TRBV5-1 and J usage is TRBJ2-7, with D possibly matching TRBD2 (6 bases). Germline CDR1 is SGHRS and CDR2 is YFSETQ. The CDR3 spans 16 residues. V shed 0 bases and J shed 0 bases, with 13 bases lying between them. The CDR3 sequence is CASSLGGTGSSYEQYF. The CDR3 DNA reads TGCGCCAGCAGCTTGGGCGGGACTGGAAGCTCCTACGAGCAGTACTTC.

The V gene is TRBV10-3, the J gene TRBJ2-2, with D possibly TRBD1 on 6 matching bases. Germline CDR1 and CDR2: ENHRY and SYGVKD. The CDR3 spans 14 residues. Trimming stripped 4 bases from V and 1 base from J, with 7 bases between. The CDR3 nucleotides read TGTGCCATCAGTGGACAGGAGAACACCGGGGAGCTGTTTTTT. This encodes CAISGQENTGELFF.

The chain is built from TRBV2 and TRBJ2-2; D uncertain. This CDR3 contains 11 residues. Deletions cut 11 bases from V and 5 bases from J, with 9 bases between. The V gene's germline CDR1 is SNHLY and CDR2 FYNNEI. The CDR3 DNA sequence: TGTGCCTGCACTATTACCGGGGAGCTGTTTTTT. Protein sequence: CACTITGELFF.

This clone showed up just once. The chain is built from TRBV30 and TRBJ2-5, with 15 bases aligning to TRBD2. Per the germline V gene, CDR1 is GTSNPN and CDR2 is SVGIG (reference sequence). V gave up 3 bases and J gave up 2 bases; unmatched junction bases: 7. The CDR3 is made up of 17 amino acids. The CDR3 DNA reads TGTGCCTGGAGCGCTGGGACTAGCGGGAGGCGGCAAGAGACCCAGTACTTC. Translation: CAWSAGTSGRRQETQYF.

The genes are TRBV7-6 and TRBJ2-5; TRBD1 matches 9 bases. CDR1 SGHVS and CDR2 FNYEAQ come from the germline V gene. Trimming cost V 5 bases and J 0 bases; bases outside gene matches: 10. The CDR3 has 17 amino acids. CDR3 residues: CASSAQGTGTYQETQYF. The CDR3 nucleotides are TGTGCCAGCAGCGCGCAGGGGACAGGGACCTACCAAGAGACCCAGTACTTC.

This clone was counted many times. The rearrangement joins TRBV4-1 to TRBJ2-2, with D tentatively TRBD1 (5 bases). The CDR3 is 15 amino acids. From germline, CDR1 is MGHRA and CDR2 YSYEKL. V was shortened by 2 bases and J by 1 base, with 8 bases between the two germline ends. The CDR3 loop reads CASSQQTVNTGELFF. The CDR3 coding sequence is TGCGCCAGCAGCCAACAGACAGTGAACACCGGGGAGCTGTTTTTT.

With respect to this clone: Other DNA sequences in the same sample also yield this CDR3. The chain couples TRBV4-2 to TRBJ2-4; no reliable D call. Deletions cut 0 bases from V and 0 bases from J, with 6 bases between. This CDR3 contains 15 residues. Germline-derived CDR1 and CDR2 are LGHNA and YNFKEQ. The CDR3 DNA sequence: TGTGCCAGCAGCCAAGAGGGCGGAGCCAAAAACATTCAGTACTTC. Translating gives CASSQEGGAKNIQYF.

Here the CDR3 reads CASSPGGAKWLYGYTF. CDR3 DNA sequence: TGTGCCAGCTCACCAGGGGGAGCCAAGTGGCTTTATGGCTACACCTTC. The chain carries TRBV18 and TRBJ1-2, with TRBD1 as a possible D gene (5 bases). The germline V and J ends were trimmed by 2 bases and 5 bases, with 18 bases remaining between them. This CDR3 has 16 amino acids. In germline, CDR1 is KGHSH, CDR2 LQKENI.

As for this clone: This CDR3 is also generated by other DNA sequences in the sample. The V and J genes are TRBV5-1 and TRBJ1-1; D is unresolved. Trimming took off 2 bases at V and 4 bases at J, with 9 bases between the two ends. The germline CDR1 and CDR2 sequences are SGHRS and YFSETQ. This CDR3 is 13 amino acids long. CDR3 DNA sequence: TGCGCCAGCAGCTTCGAGGGTCGCACTGAAGCTTTCTTT. This gives the protein CASSFEGRTEAFF.

A remark on this clone: In the same sample, other DNA sequences code for this CDR3. The chain carries TRBV29-1 and TRBJ1-3; no definite D call. The CDR3 contains 12 residues. V was clipped by 4 bases and J by 1 base, with 5 bases between them. Germline-derived CDR1 and CDR2 are SQVTM and ANQGSEA. The CDR3 loop reads CSVVGSGNTIYF. For the CDR3, the DNA is TGCAGCGTTGTAGGGTCTGGAAACACCATATATTTT. The full variable domain, in which reference TRBV29-1 and TRBJ1-3 provide the parts outside the CDR3, is SAVISQKPSRDICQRGTSLTIQCQVDSQVTMMFWYRQQPGQSLTLIATANQGSEATYESGFVIDKFPISRPNLTFSTLTVSNMSPEDSSIYLCSVVGSGNTIYFGEGSWLTVV.

The chain links TRBV7-9 to TRBJ2-1, with TRBD2 identical over 14 bases. The V gene's germline CDR1 is SEHNR and CDR2 FQNEAQ (reference sequence). CDR3 length equals 18 residues. V lost 2 bases, J lost 7 bases, and 10 bases stayed unmatched. The CDR3 region is CASSLPPRTSGRRNEQFF. Written as DNA, the CDR3 is TGTGCCAGCAGCTTACCTCCCAGGACTAGCGGGAGGAGGAATGAGCAGTTCTTC. Full variable domain (missing parts from reference TRBV7-9 and TRBJ2-1): DTGVSQNPRHKITKRGQNVTFRCDPISEHNRLYWYRQTLGQGPEFLTYFQNEAQLEKSRLLSDRFSAERPKGSFSTLEIQRTEQGDSAMYLCASSLPPRTSGRRNEQFFGPGTRLTVL.

This clone has a handful of counts. The chain has TRBV19 and TRBJ1-3, with 8 bases matching TRBD1. The V gene's germline CDR1 is LNHDA and CDR2 SQIVND (reference sequence). V lost 1 base and J lost 0; bases outside the gene matches: 5. The CDR3 consists of 17 residues. The CDR3 region has the DNA TGTGCCAGTAGTATAGCCCGGACAGGGTTCTCTGGAAACACCATATATTTT. Translated: CASSIARTGFSGNTIYF.

The chain joins TRBV6-5 to TRBJ2-7, with 7 bases that match TRBD2. The CDR3 extends over 15 amino acids. In germline, CDR1 is MNHEY, CDR2 SVGAGI. V gave up 0 bases and J gave up 2 bases; unmatched junction bases: 4. This CDR3 reads CASSYSLAAPYEQYF. CDR3 coding DNA: TGTGCCAGCAGTTACTCGCTAGCGGCCCCCTACGAGCAGTACTTC.

The chain couples TRBV7-9 to TRBJ1-6, with 8 bases lining up with TRBD1. CDR3 length: 15 residues. Germline V gives CDR1 SEHNR, CDR2 FQNEAQ (reference sequence). J was trimmed by 7 bases and V by 5 bases; bases with no gene match: 7. CDR3 nucleotides: TGTGCCAGCAGCGTCGGGACAGGAGAAAATTCACCCCTCCACTTT. Residues: CASSVGTGENSPLHF.

In this sample, this clone turned up a few times. The chain combines TRBV10-3 with TRBJ2-5; D is possibly TRBD1 (5 bases). Trimming pared 8 bases from V and 5 bases from J, leaving 9 bases between. CDR1 and CDR2 from the germline V gene are ENHRY and SYGVKD. The CDR3 consists of 11 residues. The DNA for the CDR3 is TGTGCCATCGCGCAGGGCGAGACCCAGTACTTC. It is translated as CAIAQGETQYF.

The genes are TRBV5-1 and TRBJ2-7; 7 positions agree with TRBD2. Germline CDR1 and CDR2: SGHRS and YFSETQ. The CDR3 has 15 amino acids. The J segment lost 2 bases and the V segment lost 0 bases, leaving 5 bases of the junction unmatched. In DNA form, the CDR3 reads TGCGCCAGCAGCTTGGGGGCGGGAGTCACCTACGAGCAGTACTTC. Protein sequence: CASSLGAGVTYEQYF.